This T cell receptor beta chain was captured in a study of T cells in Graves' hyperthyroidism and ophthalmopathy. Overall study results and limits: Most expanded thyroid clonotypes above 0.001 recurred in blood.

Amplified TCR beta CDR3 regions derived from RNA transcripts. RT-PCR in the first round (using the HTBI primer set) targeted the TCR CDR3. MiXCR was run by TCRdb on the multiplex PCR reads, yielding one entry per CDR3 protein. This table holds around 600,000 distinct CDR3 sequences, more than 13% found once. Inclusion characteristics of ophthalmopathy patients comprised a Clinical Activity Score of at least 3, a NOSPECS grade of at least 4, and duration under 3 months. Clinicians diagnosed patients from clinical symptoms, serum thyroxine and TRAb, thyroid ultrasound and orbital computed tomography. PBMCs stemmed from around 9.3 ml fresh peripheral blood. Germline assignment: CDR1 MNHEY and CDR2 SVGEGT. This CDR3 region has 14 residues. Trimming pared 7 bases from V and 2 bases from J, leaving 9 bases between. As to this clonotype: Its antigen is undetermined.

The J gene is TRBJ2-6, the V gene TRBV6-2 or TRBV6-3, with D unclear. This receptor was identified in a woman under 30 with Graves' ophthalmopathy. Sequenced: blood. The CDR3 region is CASMAAAGANVLTF. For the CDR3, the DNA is TGTGCCAGCATGGCCGCGGCTGGGGCCAACGTCCTGACTTTC.